A single sample gave rise to the 4 T cell receptor beta chains below, sequenced in a study of technical replicates of blood from a few donors listed by TCRdb under 2017. Libraries were built with the immunoSEQ multiplex PCR assay. The table was pulled from immuneACCESS by TCRdb, which kept in-frame rearrangements only. Such tables lose some clones; where checked, under half of the loss comes from unresolved V genes, and the rest has no known cause. A total of some 80,000 clones appear in this sample, about 96% of them only once. About 0.3% of the sample is taken by the ten largest. Sequencing input: T cells isolated from PBMCs. Every receptor here comes from a human donor in good health.

This clone came up once. The J gene is TRBJ2-3, the V gene TRBV9; TRBD2 aligns across 10 bases. The CDR3 runs 15 residues. Germline CDR1 is SGDLS and CDR2 is YYNGEE. Germline trimming cut 2 bases from V and 2 bases from J; bases unmatched to any gene: 2. CDR3 in amino acids: CASSVGLADTDTQYF. The CDR3 nucleotides read TGTGCCAGCAGCGTCGGACTAGCGGACACAGATACGCAGTATTTT.

Only one count was recorded for this clone. The chain combines TRBV7-9 with TRBJ1-4; D might be TRBD1 (5 bases). Germline CDR1 reads SEHNR; CDR2 reads FQNEAQ (reference sequence). The V gene lost 3 bases and the J gene lost 4 bases, with 12 bases spanning the gap. The CDR3 has 15 residues. The CDR3 loop reads CASSLVRADNEKLFF. CDR3 sequence (DNA): TGTGCCAGCAGCTTGGTCAGGGCGGATAATGAAAAACTGTTTTTT. The full variable domain, its missing parts supplied by reference TRBV7-9 and TRBJ1-4, is DTGVSQNPRHKITKRGQNVTFRCDPISEHNRLYWYRQTLGQGPEFLTYFQNEAQLEKSRLLSDRFSAERPKGSFSTLEIQRTEQGDSAMYLCASSLVRADNEKLFFGSGTQLSVL.

This rearrangement joins TRBV30 to TRBJ1-4; no definite D call. Per germline, CDR1 GTSNPN and CDR2 SVGIG (reference sequence). Trimming stripped 1 base from V and 3 bases from J, with 15 bases between. This CDR3 is built from 16 residues. DNA of the CDR3: TGTGCCTGGAGTGCTGATATGGAGGGAGCTAATGAAAAACTGTTTTTT. Translation gives CAWSADMEGANEKLFF.

CDR3 loop: CASRLIWASTEAFF. In DNA form, the CDR3 reads TGTGCCAGTAGGCTAATTTGGGCCAGCACTGAAGCTTTCTTT. The rearrangement uses TRBV19 and TRBJ1-1, with D unresolved. V was pared by 6 bases and J by 4 bases, with 15 bases between. The CDR3 runs to 14 residues. The germline gives CDR1 LNHDA, CDR2 SQIVND (reference sequence).